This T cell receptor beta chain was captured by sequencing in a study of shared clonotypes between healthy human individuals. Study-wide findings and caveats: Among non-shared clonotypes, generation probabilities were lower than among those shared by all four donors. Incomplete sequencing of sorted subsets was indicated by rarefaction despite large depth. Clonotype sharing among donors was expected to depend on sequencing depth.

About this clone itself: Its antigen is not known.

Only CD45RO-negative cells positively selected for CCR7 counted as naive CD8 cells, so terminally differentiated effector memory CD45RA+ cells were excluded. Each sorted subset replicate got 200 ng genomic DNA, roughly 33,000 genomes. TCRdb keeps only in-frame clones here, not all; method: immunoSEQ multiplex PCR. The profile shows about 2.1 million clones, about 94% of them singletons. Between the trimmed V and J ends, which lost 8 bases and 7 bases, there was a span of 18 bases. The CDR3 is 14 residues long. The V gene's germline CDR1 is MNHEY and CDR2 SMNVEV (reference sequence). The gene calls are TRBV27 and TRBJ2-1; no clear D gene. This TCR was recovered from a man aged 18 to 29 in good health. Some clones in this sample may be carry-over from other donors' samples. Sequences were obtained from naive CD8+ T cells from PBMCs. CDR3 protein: CASGDTYPKNEQFF. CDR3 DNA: TGTGCCAGCGGCGACACCTACCCCAAGAATGAGCAGTTCTTC.